This TCR beta chain was sequenced in a study of blood T cell repertoires in COVID-19 (dated by TCRdb to the early 2020s). For the wider study: The collaborator samples originated in the United States, Italy and Spain and spanned the acute and convalescent phases of COVID-19. The material from the prospective study consisted of cDNA or gDNA derived from T cells, B-cell-depleted T cells, or PBMCs. Deeply sampled blood TCRbeta repertoires from subjects exposed to, actively infected with, or recovered from COVID-19 were included in the dataset. The sample metadata nearly always contained a de-identified subject ID, COVID-19 status, age in years and sex. HLA class I and class II types, where available, came from metadata supplied by the sample provider rather than from assay-based typing. Samples came from the ongoing ImmuneRACE study (first 160 participants) plus 1,254 subjects from 6 global collaborators. The repertoires were released in a freely available public database meant as a resource for research on the immune response to SARS-CoV-2.

TCRbeta CDR3 regions were amplified from genomic DNA by means of the immunoSEQ Assay, a bias-controlled multiplex PCR. In the original analysis: The number of nucleated cells in each sample was estimated by amplification of reference gene primers within the assay. To quantify the absolute abundance of each unique TCRbeta CDR3 rearrangement, sequence reads were collapsed and filtered. Productive Simpson clonality was computed per sample as the square root of Simpson's diversity index over productive rearrangements. TCRdb provides this immuneACCESS table in a form limited to in-frame rearrangements. Some clones are lacking; in checked studies, under half of them reflect an unresolved V gene, and why the rest are absent is not known. The D gene and trimming were derived from the DNA, and the V and J assignments and clone size from that table. The sample table records over 200,000 clones; about 80% of these occur just once. About 1.8% of the sample is in the top ten clones.

In the prospective study, participants were roughly 18 to 100 years old, resided in 24 geographic areas of the United States, and were enrolled through a virtual design. In the prospective study, cohorts were assigned on the basis of participant-reported clinical history obtained from a screening survey and a study questionnaire. Recovered participants in ImmuneRACE Cohort 3 were defined by two consecutive negative NP/OP PCR tests, clearance by a healthcare professional, or resolution of symptoms. Each participant in the prospective study had whole blood, serum and a nasopharyngeal or oropharyngeal swab collected by mobile phlebotomists. Over an approximately 2-month period, participants in the prospective study had the option of providing additional blood draws and questionnaires. Prospective study blood samples were shipped either frozen or at room temperature before DNA extraction. In its sample, this clone was seen a few times. Its antigen is still unknown. It has no much larger one-base neighbor in the sample; base qualities were not kept.

The paper as a whole reports these results and caveats: The quantity of clinical and demographic metadata differed by source and by participant and was supplied without curation.

This clonotype was obtained from a man aged 55 to 70 who had recovered from COVID-19. The sequencing sample was made of PBMCs or T cells enriched from blood (not recorded which).

The DNA sequence reads TGCGCCAGCAGTCCGGTCGGGTGGATCCCGAATGAAAAACTGTTTTTT. This encodes CASSPVGWIPNEKLFF. The sequence joins TRBV5-1 to TRBJ1-4; the D gene is unclear. There are 16 amino acids in the CDR3, from cysteine to phenylalanine inclusive. Just the 48-base CDR3 DNA is kept, in frame starting at base 1. CDR1 is given as SGHRS and CDR2 as YFSETQ, both from the germline V gene. V loses 5 bases of germline sequence and J loses 5 bases, and the interval between the two ends is 19 bases. Extended through the reference TRBV5-1 and TRBJ1-4 proteins, this CDR3 yields the full variable domain: KAGVTQTPRYLIKTRGQQVTLSCSPISGHRSVSWYQQTPGQGLQFLFEYFSETQRNKGNFPGRFSGRQFSNSRSEMNVSTLELGDSALYLCASSPVGWIPNEKLFFGSGTQLSVL.